Sequencing of this T cell receptor beta chain was carried out in a study of blood T cell repertoires in COVID-19. Study summary: The United States, Italy and Spain were the sources of the acute and convalescent COVID-19 samples. Sample material is recorded as cDNA or gDNA derived from T cells, B-cell-depleted T cells, or PBMCs.

Authors' methods: Estimated nucleated cell counts came from reference gene primer amplification. Using immunoSEQ multiplex PCR, the repertoire was profiled, and TCRdb retains in-frame clones only, with some absent. D and trimming come from the DNA, and the V and J calls and clone size come from that table. The sample includes about 75,000 clones, roughly nine tenths of them seen just once. This clone was observed a single time. Per germline, CDR1 SGHAT and CDR2 FQNNGV. The V and J ends lost 5 bases and 0 bases respectively, with 14 bases between them. The CDR3 runs to 17 residues. This clonotype originated in a human donor in a cohort sampled during active COVID-19. This chain connects TRBV11-2 to TRBJ2-6, with D perhaps TRBD1 (6 bases). Sequences were obtained from peripheral blood. The CDR3 coding sequence is TGTGCCAGCAGCACCCGGGACACAGGCTCTGGGGCCAACGTCCTGACTTTC. It encodes CASSTRDTGSGANVLTF.